The 22 T cell receptor beta chains listed next were all sequenced from one sample in a study of long-term antiretroviral therapy in people with HIV. The assay, immunoSEQ v3.0, was run at survey level. The data were produced by immunoSEQ multiplex PCR, yet TCRdb's version contains in-frame clones alone and is incomplete. The table records about 30,000 clones, 80% to 90% of them present only once. The sequencing used unsorted PBMCs, collected approximately 5 years before starting antiretroviral therapy. The receptors derive from a man in his fifties with HIV.

V and J are TRBV4-1 and TRBJ1-6, with no clear D. Germline CDR1 and CDR2: MGHRA and YSYEKL. The CDR3 totals 17 residues. Trimming pared 0 bases from V and 1 base from J, leaving 10 bases between. The chain's CDR3 is CASSQEGLRSYNSPLHF. Written as DNA, the CDR3 is TGCGCCAGCAGCCAAGAGGGGTTAAGGTCCTATAATTCACCCCTCCACTTT.

V and J are TRBV19 and TRBJ2-5, with 8 bases identical to TRBD1. This CDR3 has 15 residues. In germline, CDR1 is LNHDA, CDR2 SQIVND (reference sequence). V lost 2 bases, J lost 2 bases, and 4 bases stayed unmatched. The CDR3 spells CASSIQGALQETQYF. CDR3 coding DNA: TGTGCCAGTAGTATACAGGGGGCGTTGCAAGAGACCCAGTACTTC.

The chain has TRBV5-8 and TRBJ2-1; 7 nucleotides match TRBD1. V shed 6 bases, J shed 6 bases, and the junction held 12 bases outside the gene matches. Germline V gives CDR1 SGHTS, CDR2 YDEGEE. The CDR3 spans 15 residues. The CDR3: CASNPGQHSSNEQFF. The CDR3 DNA sequence: TGTGCCAGCAACCCGGGACAGCATAGCTCCAATGAGCAGTTCTTC.

Concerning this clone: Compared with germline, one end of the junction differs, possibly owing to a read error. The chain joins TRBV7-7 to TRBJ2-5, with D hard to call. The CDR3 runs to 13 residues. Germline V gives CDR1 SSHAT, CDR2 FNYEAQ (reference sequence). CDR3 coding DNA: TGTGCTAGCAGCTTAGGTATAGAAGAGACCCAGTACTTC. It yields the protein CASSLGIEETQYF. Based on the CDR3 plus reference TRBV7-7 and TRBJ2-5, the full variable domain is GAGVSQSPRYKVTKRGQDVTLRCDPISSHATLYWYQQALGQGPEFLTYFNYEAQPDKSGLPSDRFSAERPEGSISTLTIQRTEQRDSAMYRCASSLGIEETQYFGPGTRLLVL.

The chain links TRBV19 to TRBJ1-2, with unresolved D. Germline loops: CDR1 LNHDA, CDR2 SQIVND (reference sequence). With 6 bases removed from V and 8 bases from J, the gap between germline ends came to 13 bases. The CDR3 spans 12 residues. The CDR3 loop reads CASRNRAEGYTF. As DNA, the CDR3 is TGTGCCAGTAGGAACCGGGCTGAAGGCTACACCTTC.

CDR3 bases: TGTGCCAGCAGCGTAGTGGCCGGGGAGCTGTTTTTT. It translates to CASSVVAGELFF. V usage is TRBV9 and J usage is TRBJ2-2; the D is unclear. CDR1 and CDR2 (germline): SGDLS, YYNGEE. This CDR3 region has 12 residues. V was clipped by 0 bases and J by 6 bases, with 3 bases between them.

J is TRBJ1-2 and V is TRBV5-1, with D maybe TRBD1 (6 bases). The CDR3 is 15 residues long. The ends were cut back, 7 bases at V and 7 bases at J, with 23 bases in the middle. The germline V gene encodes CDR1 SGHRS and CDR2 YFSETQ. The CDR3 DNA follows: TGCGCCAGCGCACCCCAAGGGGCAGGGGAGGCTGGCTACACCTTC. Translated, it gives CASAPQGAGEAGYTF.

This clone has only a few counts. J is TRBJ1-5 and V is TRBV28; TRBD1 might be the D (6 bases). Trimming shortened V by 6 bases and J by 7 bases, and 16 bases separated the two germline ends. Germline V gene sequence: CDR1 MDHEN, CDR2 SYDVKM. CDR3 length equals 14 residues. CDR3 sequence (DNA): TGTGCCAGCAGAGCTGGGGGGGCGGTCCAGCCCCAGCATTTT. This translates into CASRAGGAVQPQHF.

The J gene is TRBJ1-2, the V gene TRBV5-5; D unclear. From germline, CDR1 is SGHKS and CDR2 YYEKEE (reference sequence). The germline V and J ends were trimmed by 1 base and 2 bases, with 6 bases remaining between them. The CDR3 runs 13 residues. CDR3: CASSLSGNYGYTF. CDR3 coding DNA: TGTGCCAGCAGCTTGAGCGGGAACTATGGCTACACCTTC.

This rearrangement joins TRBV28 to TRBJ1-5, with 8 bases that match TRBD1. Trimming at V came to 5 bases and at J to 2 bases, leaving 5 bases not matched to a gene. The CDR3 extends over 15 amino acids. Germline CDR1 and CDR2: MDHEN and SYDVKM. The CDR3 region has the DNA TGTGCCAGCAGTGACGGACAGGGCGGCAATCAGCCCCAGCATTTT. Its protein is CASSDGQGGNQPQHF.

The genes are TRBV7-2 and TRBJ1-1; a weak D match, TRBD1 (5 bases). From germline, CDR1 is SGHTA and CDR2 FQGNSA. The CDR3 has 14 residues. V shed 2 bases and J shed 6 bases, with 13 bases lying between them. CDR3 sequence: CASSLYGGDAEAFF. CDR3 bases: TGTGCCAGCAGCTTATACGGGGGGGACGCTGAAGCTTTCTTT.

The chain uses TRBV28 and TRBJ1-1; no firm D call. Between the trimmed V and J ends, which lost 3 bases and 4 bases, there was a span of 6 bases. The CDR3 is 12 residues long. The germline gives CDR1 MDHEN, CDR2 SYDVKM. The CDR3 DNA reads as TGTGCCAGCAGTTTTATGATCACTGAAGCTTTCTTT. Protein sequence: CASSFMITEAFF.

The chain recombines TRBV2 with TRBJ2-7; D is unclear. The germline V gene encodes CDR1 SNHLY and CDR2 FYNNEI. This CDR3 comprises 15 residues. Trimming took off 3 bases at V and 4 bases at J, with 16 bases between the two ends. The DNA for the CDR3 is TGTGCCAGCAGTGATTCGGATATATTATCTTACGAGCAGTACTTC. Its translation: CASSDSDILSYEQYF.

The chain has TRBV27 and TRBJ2-1, with TRBD1 identical over 8 bases. The CDR3 length is 15 residues. J gave up 2 bases and V 4 bases, and 4 bases lay outside the gene matches. In germline, CDR1 is MNHEY, CDR2 SMNVEV (reference sequence). In DNA form, the CDR3 reads TGTGCCAGCAGTTGGGACAGGTGGGCCTACAATGAGCAGTTCTTC. Protein product: CASSWDRWAYNEQFF.

V gene TRBV18 combines with J gene TRBJ1-2; D is unclear. The CDR3 is 16 amino acids. Germline V gives CDR1 KGHSH, CDR2 LQKENI. V lost 2 bases to trimming and J lost 3 bases, with 16 bases between them. Here the CDR3 DNA reads TGTGCCAGCTCACCAGTAGTTTCCACGGTGGACTATGGCTACACCTTC. This translates into CASSPVVSTVDYGYTF.

The V gene is TRBV29-1, the J gene TRBJ2-7, with 9 bases matching TRBD1. The CDR3 contains 14 residues. V lost 1 base, J lost 5 bases, and 6 bases stayed unmatched. Germline CDR1 and CDR2: SQVTM and ANQGSEA. CDR3 in amino acids: CSVEVQTGGDEQYF. CDR3 DNA sequence: TGCAGCGTTGAAGTTCAGACAGGGGGAGACGAGCAGTACTTC.

The chain joins TRBV6-5 to TRBJ1-1; D unclear. CDR1 MNHEY and CDR2 SVGAGI come from the germline V gene. There are 12 residues in the CDR3. V was shortened by 5 bases and J by 2 bases, with 6 bases between the two germline ends. The CDR3 loop is CASSHRNTEAFF. The CDR3 DNA is TGTGCCAGCAGTCACCGTAACACTGAAGCTTTCTTT.

The V call is TRBV30, the J call TRBJ1-3; D unclear. The CDR3 spans 13 residues. Germline CDR1 and CDR2: GTSNPN and SVGIG (reference sequence). V shed 1 base and J shed 2 bases, with 6 bases lying between them. CDR3 bases: TGTGCCTGGAGTGGACTGACTGGAAACACCATATATTTT. Translating gives CAWSGLTGNTIYF.

The chain employs TRBV7-2 and TRBJ2-7; weak D call: TRBD2 (5 bases). This CDR3 is 13 amino acids long. With 5 bases removed from V and 3 bases from J, the gap between germline ends came to 11 bases. Per germline, CDR1 SGHTA and CDR2 FQGNSA. CDR3 sequence: CASSLTGIYEQYF. DNA for the CDR3: TGTGCCAGCAGCCTAACGGGGATCTACGAGCAGTACTTC.

The rearrangement uses TRBV27 and TRBJ2-5; 12 nucleotides match TRBD2. V shed 2 bases, J shed 1 base, and the junction held 11 bases outside the gene matches. The length of the CDR3 is 19 residues. Germline-derived CDR1 and CDR2 are MNHEY and SMNVEV (reference sequence). The CDR3 spells CASSLTFPSGGGTQETQYF. The CDR3 coding sequence is TGTGCCAGCAGTTTAACTTTTCCTAGCGGGGGGGGGACCCAAGAGACCCAGTACTTC.

The rearrangement links TRBV5-4 to TRBJ2-7; D not certain. Germline V gene data show CDR1 as SGHNT and CDR2 as YYREEE (reference sequence). This CDR3 is built from 12 residues. The V end was cut by 2 bases, the J end by 4 bases, with 7 bases between. CDR3 nucleotides: TGTGCCAGCAGCTTAGTTGGTTACGAGCAGTACTTC. Its protein is CASSLVGYEQYF.

A single count supports this clone. The V and J genes are TRBV9 and TRBJ1-1; D ambiguous. V lost 0 bases to trimming and J lost 2 bases, with 8 bases between them. Per germline, CDR1 SGDLS and CDR2 YYNGEE. CDR3 length equals 14 residues. The CDR3 bases are TGTGCCAGCAGCGTAGAGGCCCGCAACACTGAAGCTTTCTTT. This translates into CASSVEARNTEAFF.